The 8 T cell receptor beta chains given below trace back to one sample, sequenced in a study of blood T cell repertoires in COVID-19. Produced via immunoSEQ multiplex PCR; TCRdb's table is partial and in-frame only. The data show about 330,000 clones, roughly 85% seen once. Specimen: PBMCs or T cells enriched from blood (not recorded which). The receptors derive from a woman in her twenties or thirties who had recovered from COVID-19.

This sequence joins TRBV5-1 and TRBJ1-2, with unresolved D. The CDR3 runs 12 residues. The germline gives CDR1 SGHRS, CDR2 YFSETQ. V lost 1 base and J 5 bases, leaving 6 bases between the germline ends. The CDR3 reads CASSLSTYGYTF. CDR3 in DNA: TGCGCCAGCAGCTTGAGCACTTATGGCTACACCTTC.

V usage is TRBV19 and J usage is TRBJ1-1; perhaps TRBD1 as D (6 bases). The V and J ends lost 6 bases and 4 bases respectively, with 15 bases between them. Germline V lookup: CDR1 LNHDA, CDR2 SQIVND (reference sequence). CDR3 length: 14 amino acids. Here the CDR3 reads CASRVDRTGTEAFF. The CDR3 nucleotides are TGTGCCAGTAGGGTAGACAGGACGGGCACTGAAGCTTTCTTT.

This sequence joins TRBV19 and TRBJ1-6, with D maybe TRBD1 (5 bases). Germline-derived CDR1 and CDR2 are LNHDA and SQIVND (reference sequence). Trimming stripped 2 bases from V and 9 bases from J, with 23 bases between. The CDR3 length is 18 residues. CDR3 in DNA: TGTGCCAGTAGTATATCCCCGCGGGGCACTCAGAGAGCTTCACCCCTCCACTTT. This sequence encodes CASSISPRGTQRASPLHF.

V is TRBV6-6 and J is TRBJ1-1; D ambiguous. CDR1 and CDR2 from the germline V gene are MNHNY and SVGAGI (reference sequence). The length of the CDR3 is 13 residues. V dropped 4 bases and J dropped 8 bases, with 14 bases sitting between them. CDR3 nucleotides: TGTGCCAGCAGTTCTAAAGGGAGAGTGGAAGCTTTCTTT. Its protein is CASSSKGRVEAFF.

The gene calls are TRBV7-6 and TRBJ1-3; TRBD1 is a possible D gene (5 bases). The CDR3 is 15 residues long. V dropped 5 bases and J dropped 1 base, with 12 bases sitting between them. Germline lookup yields CDR1 SGHVS and CDR2 FNYEAQ. CDR3 protein: CASSMTARSGNTIYF. DNA for the CDR3: TGTGCCAGCAGCATGACAGCGCGATCTGGAAACACCATATATTTT.

CDR3 DNA: TGTGCCAGCAGTTGGACAGGGCCCCAGCCCCAGCATTTT. Its protein is CASSWTGPQPQHF. J is TRBJ1-5 and V is TRBV12-3 or TRBV12-4, with 8 bases lining up with TRBD1. The V gene end was trimmed by 4 bases and the J gene end by 7 bases; junction bases not matched to a gene: 3. The CDR3 consists of 13 residues.

This chain links TRBV11-3 with TRBJ2-2, with 10 bases matching TRBD1. CDR3 size: 15 residues. In germline, CDR1 is SGHNT, CDR2 YENEEA. The ends lost 1 base at V and 6 bases at J; junction bases unmatched: 2. The CDR3 DNA sequence: TGTGCCAGCAGCTTAGGGACAGGGGGTCCCGGGGAGCTGTTTTTT. This translates into CASSLGTGGPGELFF.

The rearrangement uses TRBV29-1 and TRBJ1-1; no reliable D call. The CDR3 is 11 amino acids. The ends were cut back, 7 bases at V and 4 bases at J, with 10 bases in the middle. CDR1 is SQVTM, CDR2 ANQGSEA, per germline. CDR3 residues: CSAVQSTEAFF. In nucleotides, the CDR3 is TGCAGCGCCGTGCAGTCCACTGAAGCTTTCTTT.